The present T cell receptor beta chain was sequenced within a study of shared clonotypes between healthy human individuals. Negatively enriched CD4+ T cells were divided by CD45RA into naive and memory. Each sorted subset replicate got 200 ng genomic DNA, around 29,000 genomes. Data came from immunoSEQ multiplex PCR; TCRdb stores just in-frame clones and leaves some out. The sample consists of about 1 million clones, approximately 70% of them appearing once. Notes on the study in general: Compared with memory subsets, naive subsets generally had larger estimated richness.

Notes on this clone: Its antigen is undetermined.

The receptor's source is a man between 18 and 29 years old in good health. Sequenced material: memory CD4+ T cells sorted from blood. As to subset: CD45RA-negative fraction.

This chain's CDR3 is CASSTDRYNEQFF. Here the CDR3 DNA reads TGTGCCAGCAGCACAGACAGGTACAATGAGCAGTTCTTC. The chain has TRBV28 and TRBJ2-1, with D possibly being TRBD1 (6 bases). This CDR3 contains 13 residues. CDR1 MDHEN and CDR2 SYDVKM come from the germline V gene. The ends were cut back, 6 bases at V and 4 bases at J, with 10 bases in the middle.